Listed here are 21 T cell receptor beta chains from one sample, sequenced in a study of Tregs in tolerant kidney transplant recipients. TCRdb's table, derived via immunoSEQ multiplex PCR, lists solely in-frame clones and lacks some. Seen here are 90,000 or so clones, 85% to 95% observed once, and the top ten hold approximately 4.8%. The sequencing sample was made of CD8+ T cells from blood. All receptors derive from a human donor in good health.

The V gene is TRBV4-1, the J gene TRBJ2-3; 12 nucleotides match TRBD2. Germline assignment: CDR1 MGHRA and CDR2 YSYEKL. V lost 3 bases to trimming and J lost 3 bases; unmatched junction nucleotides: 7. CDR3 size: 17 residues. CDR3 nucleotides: TGCGCCAGCAGCCATCCTTCTAGCGGGGGGGCAACAGATACGCAGTATTTT. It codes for CASSHPSSGGATDTQYF.

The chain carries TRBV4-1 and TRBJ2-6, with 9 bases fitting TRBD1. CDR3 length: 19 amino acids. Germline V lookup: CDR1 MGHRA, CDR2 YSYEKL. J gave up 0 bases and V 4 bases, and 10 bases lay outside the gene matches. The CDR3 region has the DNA TGCGCCAGCAGCCCATTGACAGGGGGTTTCCTCTCTGGGGCCAACGTCCTGACTTTC. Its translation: CASSPLTGGFLSGANVLTF.

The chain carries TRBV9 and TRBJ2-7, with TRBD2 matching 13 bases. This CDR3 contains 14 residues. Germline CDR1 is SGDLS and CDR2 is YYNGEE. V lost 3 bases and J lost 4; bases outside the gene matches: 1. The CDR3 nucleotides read TGTGCCAGCAGCGCGGGACTAGCGGGGTACGAGCAGTACTTC. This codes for CASSAGLAGYEQYF.

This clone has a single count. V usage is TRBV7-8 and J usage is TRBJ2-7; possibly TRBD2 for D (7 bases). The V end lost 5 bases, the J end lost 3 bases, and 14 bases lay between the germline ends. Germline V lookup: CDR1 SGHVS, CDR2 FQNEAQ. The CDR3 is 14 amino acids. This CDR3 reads CASSPAGAFYEQYF. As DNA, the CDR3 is TGTGCCAGCAGCCCGGCGGGGGCTTTCTACGAGCAGTACTTC.

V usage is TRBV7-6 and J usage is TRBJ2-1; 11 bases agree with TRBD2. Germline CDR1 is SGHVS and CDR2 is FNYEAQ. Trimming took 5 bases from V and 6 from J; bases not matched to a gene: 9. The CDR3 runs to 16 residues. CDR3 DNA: TGTGCCAGCAGCGGCCCGGGACTAGCGGATTTCAATGAGCAGTTCTTC. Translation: CASSGPGLADFNEQFF.

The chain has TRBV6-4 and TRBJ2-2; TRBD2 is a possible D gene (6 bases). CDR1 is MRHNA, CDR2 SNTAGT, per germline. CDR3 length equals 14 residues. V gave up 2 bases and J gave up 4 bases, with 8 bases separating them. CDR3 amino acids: CASSDLGLTGELFF. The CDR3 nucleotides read TGTGCCAGCAGTGACCTGGGACTCACCGGGGAGCTGTTTTTT.

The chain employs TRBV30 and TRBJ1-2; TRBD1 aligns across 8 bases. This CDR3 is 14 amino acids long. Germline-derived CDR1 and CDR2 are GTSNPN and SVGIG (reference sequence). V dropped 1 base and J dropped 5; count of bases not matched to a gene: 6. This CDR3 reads CAWSGAGGPYGYTF. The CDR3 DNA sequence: TGTGCCTGGAGTGGTGCAGGGGGCCCTTATGGCTACACCTTC. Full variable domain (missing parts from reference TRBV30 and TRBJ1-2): SQTIHQWPATLVQPVGSPLSLECTVEGTSNPNLYWYRQAAGRGLQLLFYSVGIGQISSEVPQNLSASRPQDRQFILSSKKLLLSDSGFYLCAWSGAGGPYGYTFGSGTRLTVV.

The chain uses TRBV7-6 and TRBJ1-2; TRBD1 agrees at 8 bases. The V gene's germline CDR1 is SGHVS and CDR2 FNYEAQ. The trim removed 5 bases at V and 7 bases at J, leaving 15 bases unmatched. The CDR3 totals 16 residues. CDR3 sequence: CASSKGTGLFSGGYTF. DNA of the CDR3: TGTGCCAGCAGCAAGGGGACAGGCCTTTTCTCCGGTGGCTACACCTTC.

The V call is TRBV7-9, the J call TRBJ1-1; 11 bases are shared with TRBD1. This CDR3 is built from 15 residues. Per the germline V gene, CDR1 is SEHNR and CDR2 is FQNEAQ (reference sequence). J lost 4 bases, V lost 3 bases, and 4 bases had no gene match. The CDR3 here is CASSFGDRGSTEAFF. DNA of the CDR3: TGTGCCAGCAGCTTCGGGGACAGGGGGAGCACTGAAGCTTTCTTT. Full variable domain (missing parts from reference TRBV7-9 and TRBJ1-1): DTGVSQNPRHKITKRGQNVTFRCDPISEHNRLYWYRQTLGQGPEFLTYFQNEAQLEKSRLLSDRFSAERPKGSFSTLEIQRTEQGDSAMYLCASSFGDRGSTEAFFGQGTRLTVV.

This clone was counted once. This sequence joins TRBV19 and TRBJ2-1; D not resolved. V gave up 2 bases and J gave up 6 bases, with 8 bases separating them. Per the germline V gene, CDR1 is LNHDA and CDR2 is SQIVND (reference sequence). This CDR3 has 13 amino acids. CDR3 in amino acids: CASSIIPGNEQFF. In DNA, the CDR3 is TGTGCCAGTAGTATAATCCCGGGCAATGAGCAGTTCTTC.

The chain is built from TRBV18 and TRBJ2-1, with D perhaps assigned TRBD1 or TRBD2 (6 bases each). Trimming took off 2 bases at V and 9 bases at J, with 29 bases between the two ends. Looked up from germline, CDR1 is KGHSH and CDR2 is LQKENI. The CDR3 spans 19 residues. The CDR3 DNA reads TGTGCCAGCTCACCAACGGTTGGGGACTCACCGGTCCGGGGGCGTGAGCAGTTCTTC. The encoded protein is CASSPTVGDSPVRGREQFF.

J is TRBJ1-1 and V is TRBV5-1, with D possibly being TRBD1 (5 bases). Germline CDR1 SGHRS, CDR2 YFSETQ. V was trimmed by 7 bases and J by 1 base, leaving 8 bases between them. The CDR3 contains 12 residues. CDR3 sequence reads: CASGGTNTEAFF. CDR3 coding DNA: TGCGCCAGCGGGGGGACGAACACTGAAGCTTTCTTT.

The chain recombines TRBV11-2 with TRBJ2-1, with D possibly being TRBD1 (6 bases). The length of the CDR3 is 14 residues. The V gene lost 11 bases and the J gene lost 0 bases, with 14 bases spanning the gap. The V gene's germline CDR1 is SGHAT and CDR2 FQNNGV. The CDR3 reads CAVPRGNSYNEQFF. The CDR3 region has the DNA TGTGCCGTACCAAGGGGGAACTCCTACAATGAGCAGTTCTTC.

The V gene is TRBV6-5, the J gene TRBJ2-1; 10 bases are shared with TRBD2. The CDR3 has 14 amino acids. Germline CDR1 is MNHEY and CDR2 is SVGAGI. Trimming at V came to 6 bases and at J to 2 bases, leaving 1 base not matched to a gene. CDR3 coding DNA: TGTGCCAGCAGGAGCGGGGGGGCCTACAATGAGCAGTTCTTC. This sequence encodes CASRSGGAYNEQFF.

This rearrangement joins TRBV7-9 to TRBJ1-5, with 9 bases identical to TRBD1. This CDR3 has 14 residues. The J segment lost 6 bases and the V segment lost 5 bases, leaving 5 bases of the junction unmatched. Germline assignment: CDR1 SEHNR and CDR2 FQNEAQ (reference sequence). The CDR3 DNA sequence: TGTGCCAGCAGCGCGGGACAGGGCGCTCAGCCCCAGCATTTT. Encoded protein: CASSAGQGAQPQHF.

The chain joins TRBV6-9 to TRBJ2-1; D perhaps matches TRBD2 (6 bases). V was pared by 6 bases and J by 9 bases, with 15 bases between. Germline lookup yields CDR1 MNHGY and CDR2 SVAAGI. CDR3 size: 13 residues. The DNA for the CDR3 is TGTGCCAGCAGCCCCCTAACGCGGGGTGAGCAGTTCTTC. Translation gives CASSPLTRGEQFF.

The CDR3, as DNA: TGTGCCAGCAGGGCCGGGGTGGACACCGGGGAGCTGTTTTTT. Amino acids: CASRAGVDTGELFF. This chain uses TRBV25-1 with TRBJ2-2; maybe TRBD2 (5 bases). CDR3 length equals 14 residues. Germline CDR1 reads MGHDK; CDR2 reads SYGVNS. Trimming removed 6 bases from V and 3 bases from J, with 11 bases in between.

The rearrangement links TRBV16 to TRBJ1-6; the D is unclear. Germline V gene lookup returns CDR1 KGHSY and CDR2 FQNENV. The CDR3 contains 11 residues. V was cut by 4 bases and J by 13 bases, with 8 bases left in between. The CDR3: CASSPVLPLHF. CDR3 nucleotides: TGTGCCAGCAGCCCCGTTTTGCCCCTCCACTTT.

DNA of the CDR3: TGTGCCAGCAGCTTCCCAAGGACTAGCGGGGGGTACAATGAGCAGTTCTTC. It encodes CASSFPRTSGGYNEQFF. This chain connects TRBV7-3 to TRBJ2-1, with 14 positions matching TRBD2. This CDR3 spans 17 amino acids. The germline V gene has CDR1 SGHTA and CDR2 FQGTGA. V was clipped by 3 bases and J by 4 bases; unmatched bases: 5.

CDR3 in amino acids: CASGFGQGDNEQFF. CDR3 DNA: TGTGCTAGTGGTTTCGGACAGGGTGACAATGAGCAGTTCTTC. The V gene is TRBV12-5, the J gene TRBJ2-1; 8 nucleotides agree with TRBD1. Germline assignment: CDR1 LGHNT and CDR2 FRNRAP. There are 14 residues in the CDR3. The V segment lost 3 bases and the J segment 5 bases; nucleotides outside the gene matches: 3. The variable domain in full, completed from reference TRBV12-5 and TRBJ2-1, reads DARVTQTPRHKVTEMGQEVTMRCQPILGHNTVFWYRQTMMQGLELLAYFRNRAPLDDSGMPKDRFSAEMPDATLATLKIQPSEPRDSAVYFCASGFGQGDNEQFFGPGTRLTVL.

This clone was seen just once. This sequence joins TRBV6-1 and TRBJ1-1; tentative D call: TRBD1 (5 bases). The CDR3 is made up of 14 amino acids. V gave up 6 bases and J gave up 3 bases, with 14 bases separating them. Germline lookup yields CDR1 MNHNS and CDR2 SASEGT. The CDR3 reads CASSVGGGYTEAFF. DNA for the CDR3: TGTGCCAGCAGCGTTGGGGGTGGGTACACTGAAGCTTTCTTT.